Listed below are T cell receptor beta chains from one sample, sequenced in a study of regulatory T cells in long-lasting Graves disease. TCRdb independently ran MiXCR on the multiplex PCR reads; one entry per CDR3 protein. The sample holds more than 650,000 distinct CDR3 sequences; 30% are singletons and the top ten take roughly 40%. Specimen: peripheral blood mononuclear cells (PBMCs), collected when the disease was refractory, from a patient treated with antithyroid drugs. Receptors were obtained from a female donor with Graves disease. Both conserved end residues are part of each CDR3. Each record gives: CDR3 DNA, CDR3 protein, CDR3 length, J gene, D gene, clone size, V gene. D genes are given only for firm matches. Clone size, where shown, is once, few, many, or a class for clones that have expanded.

DNA: TGCGCCAGCAGCGTCGGGACAGGGGATGGCTACACCTTC
CDR3: CASSVGTGDGYTF
length: 13
J: TRBJ1-2
D: TRBD1
size: few
V: TRBV5-1

DNA: TGTGCCATCAGCGGACAGGGTAAAATGGATGGCTACACCTTC
CDR3: CAISGQGKMDGYTF
length: 14
J: TRBJ1-2
D: TRBD1
size: NA
V: TRBV10-3

DNA: TGTGCCAGCGACGACAGGGGGCCCACAGATACGCAGTATTTT
CDR3: CASDDRGPTDTQYF
length: 14
J: TRBJ2-3
D: TRBD1
size: NA
V: TRBV12-3/TRBV12-4

DNA: TGTGCCAGCAGCTTACTCTCAGGGACCTATGGCTACACCTTC
CDR3: CASSLLSGTYGYTF
length: 14
J: TRBJ1-2
D: NA
size: many
V: TRBV7-9

DNA: TGTGCCAGCAGTGAACAGTCCGGGGGTCTCACTGAAGCTTTCTTT
CDR3: CASSEQSGGLTEAFF
length: 15
J: TRBJ1-1
D: NA
size: few
V: TRBV2

DNA: TGCGCCAGCAGCCAAGGGAGGGTAGGGGACTACGAGCAGTACTTC
CDR3: CASSQGRVGDYEQYF
length: 15
J: TRBJ2-7
D: NA
size: NA
V: TRBV4-1

DNA: TGTGCCAGTAACCAAGGCAGGAGGCGTAATTCACCCCTCCACTTT
CDR3: CASNQGRRRNSPLHF
length: 15
J: TRBJ1-6
D: NA
size: NA
V: TRBV19

DNA: TGTGCCAGCAGTTGGACAGGGGGCGATGGCTACACCTTC
CDR3: CASSWTGGDGYTF
length: 13
J: TRBJ1-2
D: TRBD1
size: many
V: TRBV12-3/TRBV12-4

DNA: TGTGCCAGCAGCCGACAGGGTGTAGGAGGCTACGAGCAGTACTTC
CDR3: CASSRQGVGGYEQYF
length: 15
J: TRBJ2-7
D: TRBD1
size: NA
V: TRBV6-1

DNA: TGCAGTGCTATACTAGCGGCGGATTACGAGCAGTACTTC
CDR3: CSAILAADYEQYF
length: 13
J: TRBJ2-7
D: TRBD2
size: NA
V: TRBV20-1

DNA: TGTGCCAGCAGTTACTCGAGTACCTATAATTCACCCCTCCACTTT
CDR3: CASSYSSTYNSPLHF
length: 15
J: TRBJ1-6
D: NA
size: NA
V: TRBV6-5